The sequence of this T cell receptor (beta chain) was determined in a study of a mutant IDH1 vaccine in newly diagnosed glioma. Background on the study: Treated patients comprised about 60% males and around 40% females, mean age approximately 42 years.

Regarding time point: week 35, safety follow-up. It was 300 ug of mutant IDH1 20-mer peptide that made up each vaccine dose, given with topical imiquimod. At weeks 1, 3, 5, 7, 11, 15, 19 and 23, patients received a vaccination, eight in all. A note on this clone: Its specificity is not known.

Here immunoSEQ multiplex PCR was the method, and the copy in TCRdb shows in-frame clones only, minus some. The sample lists tens of thousands of clones, roughly 71% occurring once. The receptor's source is a man in his fifties or sixties with glioma. The sample consisted of PBMCs, taken from a glioma patient whose treatment included an IDH1 peptide vaccine.

CDR3 residues: CASSLDRDTGELFF. In DNA form, the CDR3 reads TGTGCCAGCAGCTTGGACAGGGACACCGGGGAGCTGTTTTTT. The chain combines TRBV5-5 with TRBJ2-2; the D gene is possibly TRBD1 (6 bases). With 0 bases removed from V and 3 bases from J, the gap between germline ends came to 6 bases. Per the germline V gene, CDR1 is SGHKS and CDR2 is YYEKEE (reference sequence). The length of the CDR3 is 14 residues.